A selection of T cell receptor beta chains follows, all from one sample in a study of T-cell memory formation after mild COVID-19. Via MiXCR, TCRdb re-called the 5' RACE reads, giving one row per CDR3 protein. The sample includes about 350,000 distinct CDR3 sequences, roughly an eighth seen only once; the top ten take 22%. Sequenced material: PBMCs or a T cell subset sorted from them (not recorded which). These receptors came from a young man who had mild COVID-19 (a few samples of this study predate the infection). Cell type and time point are not known. The CDR3 runs from the conserved cysteine through the conserved F or W. A D gene is named only where the DNA matches it firmly. Part of the rows lack a size; the others show once, few, many or a class for expanded clones.

TRBV7-9,TRBJ1-3,.,.,TGTGCCAGCAGCTTAGGGGCGGTCTCTGGAAACACCATATATTTT,CASSLGAVSGNTIYF
TRBV29-1,TRBJ1-1,.,many,TGCAGCGTTGGAACGGAGATGGGGGCGGAAGCTTTCTTT,CSVGTEMGAEAFF
TRBV7-8,TRBJ2-1,TRBD1,few,TGTGCCAGCAGCTCCCCCTACGACAGGGGCGCCTTC,CASSSPYDRGAF
TRBV4-1,TRBJ1-2,.,few,TGCGCCAGCAGCCAAGTAGCAGGGGAGGGCTACACCTTC,CASSQVAGEGYTF
TRBV6-2/TRBV6-3,TRBJ2-1,.,few,TGTGCCAGCAGCAAAACCGGGGCCTTGGTTGAGCAGTTCTTC,CASSKTGALVEQFF
TRBV29-1,TRBJ2-3,TRBD2,few,TGCAGCGTCAGCGGGGGGGGATTAAGGACAGATACGCAGTATTTT,CSVSGGGLRTDTQYF
TRBV7-3,TRBJ2-2,TRBD2,.,TGTGCCAGCAGCCCGCAGGGTAGCGGGGGGCCGAACACCGGGGAGCTGTTTTTT,CASSPQGSGGPNTGELFF
TRBV4-3,TRBJ1-2,TRBD1,few,TGCGCCAGCAGCCAAGCGGCAGGACAGGATTATGGCTACACCTTC,CASSQAAGQDYGYTF
TRBV5-1,TRBJ2-6,.,many,TGCGCCAGCAGCTTTAAGGGGTCAGGGGCCAACGTCCTGACTTTC,CASSFKGSGANVLTF
TRBV5-1,TRBJ1-2,.,few,TGCGCCAGCAGCTTTGGGGGGGCCGTCGGCGGCTACACCTTC,CASSFGGAVGGYTF
TRBV7-2,TRBJ2-3,.,.,TGTGCCAGCAGCGTCGTATATACGCAGTATTTT,CASSVVYTQYF
TRBV5-1,TRBJ2-3,.,few,TGCGCCAGCAACTTAGGTGGGGGGTCTGGAGATACGCAGTATTTT,CASNLGGGSGDTQYF
TRBV30,TRBJ2-3,.,few,TGTGCCTGGAGGAATAGTGGGGATACGCAGTATTTT,CAWRNSGDTQYF
TRBV3-1,TRBJ1-4,.,.,TGTGCCAGCAGCCAAGACGCCTGGGTAGATGAAAAACTGTTTTTT,CASSQDAWVDEKLFF
TRBV20-1,TRBJ2-1,.,many,TGCAGTGCTAGACCTACCGAAAATGAGCAGTTCTTC,CSARPTENEQFF
TRBV7-2,TRBJ2-1,TRBD2,few,TGTGCCAGCAGCTTACTGCTAGCGGGGGCGCGTGAGCAGTTCTTC,CASSLLLAGAREQFF
TRBV7-9,TRBJ1-2,.,few,TGTGCCAGCAGCTTTAGCCTGATGAACTATGGCTACACCTTC,CASSFSLMNYGYTF
TRBV20-1,TRBJ2-5,TRBD1,.,TGCAGTGCTAGTTTTGGACAGGGCCAAGAGACCCAGTACTTC,CSASFGQGQETQYF
TRBV7-2,TRBJ2-5,.,.,TGTGCCAGCAGCCGGCCGGGGGCCTGGGAGACCCAGTACTTC,CASSRPGAWETQYF
TRBV3-1,TRBJ1-4,.,.,TGTGCCAGCAGCCAAGAAGGAGGGAGGGGTGAAAAACTGTTTTTT,CASSQEGGRGEKLFF
TRBV20-1,TRBJ2-3,TRBD2,few,TGCAGTGCCAGCGGGGCCGGGACAGATACGCAGTATTTT,CSASGAGTDTQYF
TRBV7-9,TRBJ2-2,TRBD1,.,TGTGCCAGCAGCCTCCTCCCCGGGACAGGGCCGAACACCGGGGAGCTGTTTTTT,CASSLLPGTGPNTGELFF
TRBV4-3,TRBJ1-6,TRBD1,.,TGCGCCAGCAGCCAAAGCAGGGGGAGCAATTCACCCCTCCACTTT,CASSQSRGSNSPLHF
TRBV4-3,TRBJ2-2,TRBD1,few,TGCGCCAGCAGCCAACGGGACAGGGCTTACACCGGGGAGCTGTTTTTT,CASSQRDRAYTGELFF
TRBV7-2,TRBJ1-3,.,.,TGTGCCAGCAGCCTTTCGGACCCCCTAGACACCATATATTTT,CASSLSDPLDTIYF
TRBV18,TRBJ2-7,.,.,TGTGCCAGCTCACCCCCCGGCCATCGGAGAATATACGAGCAGTACTTC,CASSPPGHRRIYEQYF
TRBV4-3,TRBJ1-4,.,.,TGCGCCAGCAGCCAAGGCTGGGGGAGGACTAATGAAAAACTGTTTTTT,CASSQGWGRTNEKLFF
TRBV10-3,TRBJ1-2,.,.,TGTGCCATCAGTGAGTCGGTCGAGTGGGGCTACACCTTC,CAISESVEWGYTF
TRBV6-5,TRBJ2-3,.,.,TGTGCCAGCAGTCAGACTAGTTTTGGTACAGATACGCAGTATTTT,CASSQTSFGTDTQYF
TRBV7-9,TRBJ2-7,.,few,TGTGCCAGCAGCTTAGGTGCTCCATTTAGCTCCTACGAGCAGTACTTC,CASSLGAPFSSYEQYF
TRBV20-1,TRBJ1-5,TRBD1,.,TGCAGTGCTAGCCCCCTGGGACAGGGAGACCAGCCCCAGCATTTT,CSASPLGQGDQPQHF
TRBV19,TRBJ2-1,.,.,TGTGCCAGTAGTACCGGTGCGCTCTTGGATGAGCAGTTCTTC,CASSTGALLDEQFF
TRBV12-3/TRBV12-4,TRBJ2-2,.,few,TGTGCCAGCATTCTCTTAGGTCGGGACTCCACCGGGGAGCTGTTTTTT,CASILLGRDSTGELFF
TRBV5-4,TRBJ2-3,TRBD2,few,TGTGCCAGCAGCCCGGGACTAGCGGGGGCCTACACAGATACGCAGTATTTT,CASSPGLAGAYTDTQYF
TRBV6-2/TRBV6-3,TRBJ2-2,.,.,TGTGCCAGCAGAACCCAACTGGTCTCCGGGGAGCTGTTTTTT,CASRTQLVSGELFF
TRBV4-1,TRBJ2-2,TRBD1,many,TGCGCCAGCAGCCAAGATGAACAGGGGGACGGGGAGCTGTTTTTT,CASSQDEQGDGELFF
TRBV6-1,TRBJ2-7,TRBD2,few,TGTGCCAGCACCGAAGGTCTAGCGGTCTCCTACGAGCAGTACTTC,CASTEGLAVSYEQYF
TRBV7-9,TRBJ2-3,.,.,TGTGCCAGCAGCTTGCTTGACCGCACAGATACGCAGTATTTT,CASSLLDRTDTQYF
TRBV12-3/TRBV12-4,TRBJ1-5,.,many,TGTGCCAGCAGTTATGGGGGGGGCAATCAGCCCCAGCATTTT,CASSYGGGNQPQHF
TRBV7-2,TRBJ2-3,TRBD2,few,TGTGCCAGCAGCCAGGGACTAGCGGGCTATACGCAGTATTTT,CASSQGLAGYTQYF
TRBV6-5,TRBJ1-5,TRBD1,.,TGTGCCAGCAGAGGGACAGTCAATCAGCCCCAGCATTTT,CASRGTVNQPQHF
TRBV11-2,TRBJ2-5,.,few,TGTGCCAGCAGCTTTGCGGGACCGCAAGAGACCCAGTACTTC,CASSFAGPQETQYF
TRBV19,TRBJ2-2,TRBD1,.,TGTGCCAGTAGTATCTGGACAGGGGGCTTTGGCGGGGAGCTGTTTTTT,CASSIWTGGFGGELFF
TRBV6-5,TRBJ2-5,.,many,TGTGCCAGCAGTTCAATGGGCGAGGGAGAAGAGACCCAGTACTTC,CASSSMGEGEETQYF
TRBV27,TRBJ2-2,.,.,TGTGCCAGCAGTTTGAGACGGAACACCGGGGAGCTGTTTTTT,CASSLRRNTGELFF
TRBV12-3/TRBV12-4,TRBJ1-1,.,few,TGTGCCAGCAGCCCCCCGGGGGCGGGGACTGAAGCTTTCTTT,CASSPPGAGTEAFF